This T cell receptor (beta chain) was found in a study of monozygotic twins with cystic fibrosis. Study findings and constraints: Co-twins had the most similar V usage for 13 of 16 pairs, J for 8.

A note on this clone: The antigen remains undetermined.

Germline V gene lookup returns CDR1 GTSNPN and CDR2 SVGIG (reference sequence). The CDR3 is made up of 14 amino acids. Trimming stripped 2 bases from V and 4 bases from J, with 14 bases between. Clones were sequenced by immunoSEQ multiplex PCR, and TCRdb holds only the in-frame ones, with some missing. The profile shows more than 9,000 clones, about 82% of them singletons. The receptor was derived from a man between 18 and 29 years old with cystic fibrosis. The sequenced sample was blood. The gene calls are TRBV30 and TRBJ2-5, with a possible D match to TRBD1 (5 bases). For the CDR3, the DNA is TGTGCCTGGAGTCTCCAGGGCCAGGGAGAGACCCAGTACTTC. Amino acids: CAWSLQGQGETQYF. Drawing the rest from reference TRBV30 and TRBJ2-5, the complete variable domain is SQTIHQWPATLVQPVGSPLSLECTVEGTSNPNLYWYRQAAGRGLQLLFYSVGIGQISSEVPQNLSASRPQDRQFILSSKKLLLSDSGFYLCAWSLQGQGETQYFGPGTRLLVL.